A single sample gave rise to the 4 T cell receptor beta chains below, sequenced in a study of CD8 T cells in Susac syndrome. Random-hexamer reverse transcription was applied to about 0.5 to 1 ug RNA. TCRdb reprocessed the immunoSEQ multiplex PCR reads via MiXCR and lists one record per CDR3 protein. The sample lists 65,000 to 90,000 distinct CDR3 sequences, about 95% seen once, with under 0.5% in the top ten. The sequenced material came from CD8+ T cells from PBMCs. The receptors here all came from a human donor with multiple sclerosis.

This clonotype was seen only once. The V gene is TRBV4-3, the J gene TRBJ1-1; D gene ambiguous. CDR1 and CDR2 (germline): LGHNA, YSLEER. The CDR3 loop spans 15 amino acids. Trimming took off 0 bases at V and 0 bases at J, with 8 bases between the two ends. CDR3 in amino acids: CASSQDEKVNTEAFF. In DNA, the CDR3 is TGCGCCAGCAGCCAAGACGAGAAAGTGAACACTGAAGCTTTCTTT.

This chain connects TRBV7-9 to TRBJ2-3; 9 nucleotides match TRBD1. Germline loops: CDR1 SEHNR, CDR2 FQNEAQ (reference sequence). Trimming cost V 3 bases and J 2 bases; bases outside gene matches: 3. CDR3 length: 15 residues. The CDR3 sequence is CASSFRDRDTDTQYF. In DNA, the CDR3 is TGTGCCAGCAGCTTCCGGGACAGGGACACAGATACGCAGTATTTT.

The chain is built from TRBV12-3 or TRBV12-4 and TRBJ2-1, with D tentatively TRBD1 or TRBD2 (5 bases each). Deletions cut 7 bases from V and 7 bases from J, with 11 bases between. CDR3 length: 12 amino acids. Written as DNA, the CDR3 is TGTGCCAGCACCCGGGACGGGAATGAGCAGTTCTTC. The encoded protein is CASTRDGNEQFF.

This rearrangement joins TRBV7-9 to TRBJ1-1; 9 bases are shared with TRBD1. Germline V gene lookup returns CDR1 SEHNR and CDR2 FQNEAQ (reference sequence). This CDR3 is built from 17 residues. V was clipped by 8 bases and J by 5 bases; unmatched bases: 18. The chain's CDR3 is CASGQPGQGMLGTEAFF. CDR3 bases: TGTGCCAGCGGTCAACCGGGACAGGGAATGTTGGGTACTGAAGCTTTCTTT. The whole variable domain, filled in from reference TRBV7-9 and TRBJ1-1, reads DTGVSQNPRHKITKRGQNVTFRCDPISEHNRLYWYRQTLGQGPEFLTYFQNEAQLEKSRLLSDRFSAERPKGSFSTLEIQRTEQGDSAMYLCASGQPGQGMLGTEAFFGQGTRLTVV.